The clone carrying this T cell receptor (beta chain) has just one count. Its antigen remains unknown. Data came from immunoSEQ multiplex PCR; TCRdb stores just in-frame clones and leaves some out. This sample has roughly 64,000 clones; approximately 90% occur once, and the top ten carry 0.7% to 0.9%. These data belong to a study of OX40 agonist ivuxolimab in advanced cancers. Study-wide points: CD4+ and CD8+ blood T cells expanded clonally by week 6 at 0.1 to 3.0 mg/kg. Normalized T-cell clonal expansion was also low in a subset of nonresponders. Still undetermined is the antigen specificity of the expanded peripheral T cells.

This material consisted of CD4+ or CD8+ T cells sorted from blood, taken in a trial of the OX40 agonist ivuxolimab. The TCR sequence derives from an adult with an advanced solid tumor such as melanoma, head and neck, liver or kidney cancer.

DNA for the CDR3: TGTGCCAGCACCCGGACAGACTCCTACGAGCAGTACTTC. Amino acids: CASTRTDSYEQYF. The chain links TRBV5-8 to TRBJ2-7, with D possibly being TRBD1 (6 bases). Trimming took 6 bases from V and 0 from J, leaving 10 bases between them. The CDR3 is made up of 13 amino acids. The germline V gene has CDR1 SGHTS and CDR2 YDEGEE.